The rows below give T cell receptor beta chains drawn from one sample of a study of T cell responses to AZD1222 COVID-19 vaccine. The repertoire was sequenced with immunoSEQ multiplex PCR; TCRdb's copy has only in-frame clones and lacks some. The sample records 70,000 or so clones, about nine tenths being singletons. This material consisted of peripheral blood, taken on day 0 of AZD1222 vaccination. These receptors all come from an adult in good health. CDR3s include the opening cysteine and the closing phenylalanine or tryptophan. Fields, in order: CDR3 length, J gene, D gene, V gene, clone size, CDR3 protein, CDR3 DNA. D genes are given only for firm matches. The size entry is marked missing in some rows and otherwise reads once, few, many or a size class.

17 | TRBJ2-6 | . | TRBV9 | . | CASSARGPSSGANVLTF | TGTGCCAGCAGCGCGAGGGGCCCTAGCTCTGGGGCCAACGTCCTGACTTTC
15 | TRBJ2-6 | . | TRBV7-2 | . | CASSLYSTGANVLTF | TGTGCCAGCAGCTTATACTCGACTGGGGCCAACGTCCTGACTTTC
14 | TRBJ1-6 | . | TRBV28 | . | CASSRAGADSPLHF | TGTGCCAGCAGCCGAGCGGGGGCTGATTCACCCCTCCACTTT
15 | TRBJ2-2 | TRBD1 | TRBV13 | . | CASSLLQGEVGELFF | TGTGCCAGCAGCTTACTACAGGGGGAGGTCGGGGAGCTGTTTTTT
14 | TRBJ1-3 | . | TRBV19 | . | CASSTGASGNTIYF | TGTGCCAGTAGTACAGGGGCTTCTGGAAACACCATATATTTT
17 | TRBJ1-6 | . | TRBV4-1 | . | CARTLWGKGPRNSPLHF | TGCGCCAGGACTTTATGGGGGAAGGGACCTAGGAATTCACCCCTCCACTTT
17 | TRBJ1-5 | TRBD1 | TRBV5-8 | . | CASSFHGQGGDNQPQHF | TGTGCCAGCAGCTTCCACGGACAGGGGGGGGACAATCAGCCCCAGCATTTT
13 | TRBJ2-5 | . | TRBV29-1 | . | CSVDTGGAETQYF | TGCAGCGTTGACACAGGGGGGGCGGAGACCCAGTACTTC
13 | TRBJ1-2 | . | TRBV3-1/TRBV3-2 | . | CASSQKGFGGYTF | TGTGCCAGCAGCCAAAAGGGGTTTGGGGGCTACACCTTC
12 | TRBJ1-2 | . | TRBV6-1 | . | CASSEGVLGYTF | TGTGCCAGCAGTGAGGGAGTTCTTGGCTACACCTTC
14 | TRBJ1-5 | . | TRBV27 | . | CASSLGIKVQPQHF | TGTGCCAGCAGTTTAGGAATCAAGGTTCAGCCCCAGCATTTT
15 | TRBJ1-6 | . | TRBV30 | . | CAWRGGGHNHSPLHF | TGTGCCTGGAGGGGAGGGGGACATAATCATTCACCCCTCCACTTT
16 | TRBJ2-7 | . | TRBV30 | . | CAWSPRGGTGFNEQYF | TGTGCCTGGAGTCCACGCGGGGGGACAGGGTTTAACGAGCAGTACTTC
15 | TRBJ1-2 | . | TRBV30 | . | CAWSAGGADAYGYTF | TGTGCCTGGAGTGCGGGGGGCGCCGACGCCTATGGCTACACCTTC
14 | TRBJ1-2 | . | TRBV29-1 | . | CSVQWGGSDYGYTF | TGCAGCGTGCAATGGGGGGGGAGCGACTATGGCTACACCTTC
14 | TRBJ2-7 | . | TRBV7-2 | . | CASGGSKSSYEQYF | TGTGCCAGTGGGGGATCGAAAAGCTCCTACGAGCAGTACTTC
12 | TRBJ1-1 | . | TRBV29-1 | . | CSVDGARTEAFF | TGCAGCGTGGACGGTGCGCGGACTGAAGCTTTCTTT
13 | TRBJ2-5 | . | TRBV14 | . | CASSQQGVETQYF | TGTGCCAGCAGCCAACAAGGCGTGGAGACCCAGTACTTC
15 | TRBJ1-5 | TRBD1 | TRBV28 | . | CASRAAGGGNQPQHF | TGTGCCAGCAGGGCAGCAGGGGGCGGCAATCAGCCCCAGCATTTT
14 | TRBJ2-3 | . | TRBV7-3 | . | CASSSRRAADTQYF | TGTGCCAGCAGCTCCCGACGAGCGGCAGATACGCAGTATTTT
16 | TRBJ2-3 | TRBD1 | TRBV2 | few | CASSAPTGGPTDTQYF | TGTGCCAGCAGTGCTCCAACAGGGGGCCCCACAGATACGCAGTATTTT
17 | TRBJ1-6 | TRBD1 | TRBV27 | . | CASSPSRSDRGNSPLHF | TGTGCCAGCAGTCCTAGTCGAAGCGACAGGGGCAATTCACCCCTCCACTTT
15 | TRBJ1-2 | . | TRBV5-6 | . | CASSLLDSLNYGYTF | TGTGCCAGCAGCTTATTGGACAGCCTCAACTATGGCTACACCTTC
14 | TRBJ1-4 | . | TRBV5-3 | . | CARSPRAWHDHLFF | TGTGCCAGAAGCCCCAGGGCCTGGCATGATCATCTGTTTTTT
13 | TRBJ1-2 | TRBD1 | TRBV27 | . | CASHDRGEGGYTF | TGTGCCAGTCACGACAGGGGTGAGGGGGGCTACACCTTC
14 | TRBJ1-2 | TRBD1 | TRBV7-9 | . | CASSIGTGNYGYTF | TGTGCCAGCAGCATAGGGACAGGGAACTATGGCTACACCTTC
15 | TRBJ2-1 | . | TRBV4-1 | . | CASSQSPATSSEQFF | TGCGCCAGCAGCCAATCCCCCGCGACTAGTTCTGAGCAGTTCTTC
14 | TRBJ1-1 | . | TRBV5-1 | . | CASSLSSMNTEAFF | TGCGCCAGCAGCCTTAGCTCAATGAACACTGAAGCTTTCTTT
13 | TRBJ1-6 | . | TRBV2 | . | CASSTSASSPLHF | TGTGCCAGCAGTACCTCGGCGAGCTCACCCCTCCACTTT
13 | TRBJ2-7 | . | TRBV6-5 | . | CASSRMRFYEQYF | TGTGCCAGCAGTAGGATGAGATTCTACGAGCAGTACTTC
15 | TRBJ2-7 | . | TRBV4-2 | many | CASSQDRGNSYEQYF | TGTGCCAGCAGCCAAGACAGGGGCAACTCCTACGAGCAGTACTTC
18 | TRBJ2-4 | TRBD2 | TRBV4-1 | . | CASGPGLAGGRPKNIQYF | TGCGCCAGCGGCCCGGGACTAGCGGGGGGCCGGCCCAAAAACATTCAGTACTTC
11 | TRBJ2-7 | . | TRBV5-6 | . | CASSYSYEQYF | TGTGCCAGCAGTTATTCCTACGAGCAGTACTTC